The present T cell receptor (beta chain) was sequenced within a study of T cell changes during pregnancy in multiple sclerosis (dated by TCRdb to between 2019 and 2020). For the study in its entirety: The study looked at changes in the T cell repertoire across pregnancy in women with multiple sclerosis.

CDR3 length: 16 amino acids, cysteine to phenylalanine. Left in the record is the CDR3 DNA by itself, 48 bases read in frame from the first base. In the germline V gene, CDR1 corresponds to SGHNT and CDR2 to YENEEA. Relative to germline, V is missing 5 bases and J is missing 8 bases, with 15 bases of the junction outside any gene match. Library preparation used the immunoSEQ multiplex PCR assay. TCRdb took over this immuneACCESS table, retaining in-frame rearrangements with V and J assigned. Such tables are incomplete; in checked studies, under half of the missing clones stem from an unresolved V gene, and the remainder is unexplained. Present in this sample are 26,000 or so clones, around 90% of which were seen just once. The ten top clones hold 0.45% to 0.7% of the sample. Of note for this clone: Its antigen has not been determined. No much larger clonotype is one base removed from it; base qualities were not supplied.

Sequenced material: CD4+ T cells from peripheral blood mononuclear cells, taken in the first trimester of pregnancy. This chain joins TRBV11-3 to TRBJ2-1; TRBD2 fits 7 bases in the junction. The clonotype comes from a female donor in good health, enrolled as a control in a pregnancy study. CDR3 region: CASSRHQAGAGDEQFF. The bases are TGTGCCAGCAGCCGTCATCAAGCGGGCGCGGGGGATGAGCAGTTCTTC.